The 3 T cell receptor beta chains reported below all come from one sample, sequenced in a study of shared clonotypes between healthy human individuals. Assay: immunoSEQ multiplex PCR; the TCRdb copy retains only in-frame clones and omits some. The data show about 490,000 clones, approximately 82% seen once. What was sequenced was PBMCs. Source of these receptors: a woman aged 40 to 50 in good health. Some clones in this sample may be carry-over from other donors' samples.

The rearrangement joins TRBV7-2 to TRBJ1-1, with unresolved D. Deletions cut 1 base from V and 8 bases from J, with 14 bases between. CDR1 and CDR2 (germline): SGHTA, FQGNSA. The CDR3 extends over 14 amino acids. The DNA of the CDR3 is TGTGCCAGCAGCTTAGTTGTAGGCAGCCGGGAAGCTTTCTTT. Its translation: CASSLVVGSREAFF. Combining the CDR3 with reference TRBV7-2 and TRBJ1-1 gives the whole variable domain GAGVSQSPSNKVTEKGKDVELRCDPISGHTALYWYRQSLGQGLEFLIYFQGNSAPDKSGLPSDRFSAERTGGSVSTLTIQRTQQEDSAVYLCASSLVVGSREAFFGQGTRLTVV.

V is TRBV7-8 and J is TRBJ1-1; TRBD1 aligns across 8 bases. Per the germline V gene, CDR1 is SGHVS and CDR2 is FQNEAQ. V shed 5 bases, J shed 1 base, and the junction held 6 bases outside the gene matches. The CDR3 sequence is 15 residues long. The CDR3 DNA reads as TGTGCCAGCAGCGCGCAGGGGGCTGGGAACACTGAAGCTTTCTTT. The encoded protein is CASSAQGAGNTEAFF.

This clone was detected a few times. The chain carries TRBV19 and TRBJ1-2; D is unresolved. Trimming stripped 11 bases from V and 2 bases from J, with 12 bases between. The CDR3 sequence is 12 residues long. Per the germline V gene, CDR1 is LNHDA and CDR2 is SQIVND (reference sequence). CDR3 residues: CAQTRANYGYTF. CDR3 DNA sequence: TGTGCCCAGACGAGGGCCAACTATGGCTACACCTTC.